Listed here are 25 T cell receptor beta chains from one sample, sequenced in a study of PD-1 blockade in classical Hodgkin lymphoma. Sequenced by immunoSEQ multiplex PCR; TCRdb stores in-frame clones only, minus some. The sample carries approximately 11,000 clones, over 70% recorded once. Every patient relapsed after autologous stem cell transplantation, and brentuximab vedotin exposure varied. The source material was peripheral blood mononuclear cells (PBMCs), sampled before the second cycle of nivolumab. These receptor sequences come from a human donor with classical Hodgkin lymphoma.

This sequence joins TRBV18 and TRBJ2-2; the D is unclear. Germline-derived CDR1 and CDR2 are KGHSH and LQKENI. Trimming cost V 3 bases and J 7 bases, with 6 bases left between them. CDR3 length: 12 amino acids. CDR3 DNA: TGTGCCAGCTCACCCCGGGTCGGGGAGCTGTTTTTT. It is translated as CASSPRVGELFF.

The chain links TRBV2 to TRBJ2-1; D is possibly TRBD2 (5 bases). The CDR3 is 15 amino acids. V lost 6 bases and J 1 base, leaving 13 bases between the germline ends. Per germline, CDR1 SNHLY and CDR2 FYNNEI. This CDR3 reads CASSTEGFSYNEQFF. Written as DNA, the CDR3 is TGTGCCAGCAGCACAGAGGGATTTTCCTACAATGAGCAGTTCTTC.

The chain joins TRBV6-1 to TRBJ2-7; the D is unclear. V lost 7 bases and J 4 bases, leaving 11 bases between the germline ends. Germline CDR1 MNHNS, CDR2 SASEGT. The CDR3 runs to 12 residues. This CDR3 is CASTRFLYEQYF. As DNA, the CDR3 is TGTGCCAGCACGCGGTTTCTTTACGAGCAGTACTTC.

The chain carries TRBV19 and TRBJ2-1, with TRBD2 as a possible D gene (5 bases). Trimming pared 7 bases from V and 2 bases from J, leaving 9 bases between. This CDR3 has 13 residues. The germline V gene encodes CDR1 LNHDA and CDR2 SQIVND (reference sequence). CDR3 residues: CASTLGTYNEQFF. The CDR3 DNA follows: TGTGCCAGTACTCTCGGGACCTACAATGAGCAGTTCTTC.

In nucleotides, the CDR3 is TGTGCCAGCAGCCAGGGACTAGCGGGAGTGAGCACAGATACGCAGTATTTT. It is translated as CASSQGLAGVSTDTQYF. The chain recombines TRBV7-8 with TRBJ2-3; 14 nucleotides match TRBD2. V lost 5 bases to trimming and J lost 0 bases; unmatched junction nucleotides: 4. This CDR3 has 17 amino acids. From germline, CDR1 is SGHVS and CDR2 FQNEAQ. The full variable domain, completed using reference TRBV7-8 and TRBJ2-3, is GAGVSQSPRYKVAKRGQDVALRCDPISGHVSLFWYQQALGQGPEFLTYFQNEAQLDKSGLPSDRFFAERPEGSVSTLKIQRTQQEDSAVYLCASSQGLAGVSTDTQYFGPGTRLTVL.

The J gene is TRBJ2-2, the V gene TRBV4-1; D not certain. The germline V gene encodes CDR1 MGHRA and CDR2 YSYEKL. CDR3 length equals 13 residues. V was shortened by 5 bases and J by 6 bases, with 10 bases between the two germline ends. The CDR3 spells CASSAAPAGELFF. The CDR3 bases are TGCGCCAGCAGCGCCGCGCCTGCCGGGGAGCTGTTTTTT.

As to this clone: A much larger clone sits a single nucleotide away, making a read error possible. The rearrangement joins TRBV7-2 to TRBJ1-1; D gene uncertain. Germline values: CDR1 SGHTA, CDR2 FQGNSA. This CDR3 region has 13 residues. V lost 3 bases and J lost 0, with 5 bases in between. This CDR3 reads CASSFEVNTEAFF. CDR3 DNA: TGTGCCAGCAGCTTCGAGGTGAACACTGAAGCTTTCTTT.

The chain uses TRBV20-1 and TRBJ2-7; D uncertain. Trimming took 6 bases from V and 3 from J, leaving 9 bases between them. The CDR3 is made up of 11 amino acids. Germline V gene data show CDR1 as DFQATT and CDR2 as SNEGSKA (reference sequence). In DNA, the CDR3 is TGCAGTGCCTCTGAGAACTACGAGCAGTACTTC. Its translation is CSASENYEQYF.

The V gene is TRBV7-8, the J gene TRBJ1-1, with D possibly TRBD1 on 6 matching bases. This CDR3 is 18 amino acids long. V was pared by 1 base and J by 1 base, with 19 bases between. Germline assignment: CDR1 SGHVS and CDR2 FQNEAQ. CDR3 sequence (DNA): TGTGCCAGCAGCTTAGGGCAACGGGGGCGTCGGGGGAACACTGAAGCTTTCTTT. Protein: CASSLGQRGRRGNTEAFF.

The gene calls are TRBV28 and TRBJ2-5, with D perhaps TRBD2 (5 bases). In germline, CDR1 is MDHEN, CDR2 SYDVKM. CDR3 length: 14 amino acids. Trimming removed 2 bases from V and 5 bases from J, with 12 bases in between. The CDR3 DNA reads TGTGCCAGCAGTTTAGCCAGCGGTCGGGAGACCCAGTACTTC. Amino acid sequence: CASSLASGRETQYF.

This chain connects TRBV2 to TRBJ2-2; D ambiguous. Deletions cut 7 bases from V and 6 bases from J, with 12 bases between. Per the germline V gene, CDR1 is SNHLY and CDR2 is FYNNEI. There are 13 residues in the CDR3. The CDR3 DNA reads TGTGCCAGCAATGGGCCAGAGGCCGGGGAGCTGTTTTTT. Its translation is CASNGPEAGELFF.

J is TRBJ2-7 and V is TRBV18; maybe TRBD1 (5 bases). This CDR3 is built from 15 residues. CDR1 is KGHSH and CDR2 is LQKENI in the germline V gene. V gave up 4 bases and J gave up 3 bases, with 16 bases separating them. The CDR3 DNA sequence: TGTGCCAGCTCACTAGGGGTTGGCCCTCGCTACGAGCAGTACTTC. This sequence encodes CASSLGVGPRYEQYF. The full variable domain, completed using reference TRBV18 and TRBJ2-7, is NAGVMQNPRHLVRRRGQEARLRCSPMKGHSHVYWYRQLPEEGLKFMVYLQKENIIDESGMPKERFSAEFPKEGPSILRIQQVVRGDSAAYFCASSLGVGPRYEQYFGPGTRLTVT.

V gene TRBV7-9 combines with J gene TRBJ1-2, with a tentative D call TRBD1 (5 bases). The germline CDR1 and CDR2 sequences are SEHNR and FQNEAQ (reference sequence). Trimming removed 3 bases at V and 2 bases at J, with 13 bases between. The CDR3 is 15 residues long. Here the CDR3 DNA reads TGTGCCAGCAGCTTCGACAGTTCCTCCAACTATGGCTACACCTTC. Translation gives CASSFDSSSNYGYTF. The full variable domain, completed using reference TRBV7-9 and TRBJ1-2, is DTGVSQNPRHKITKRGQNVTFRCDPISEHNRLYWYRQTLGQGPEFLTYFQNEAQLEKSRLLSDRFSAERPKGSFSTLEIQRTEQGDSAMYLCASSFDSSSNYGYTFGSGTRLTVV.

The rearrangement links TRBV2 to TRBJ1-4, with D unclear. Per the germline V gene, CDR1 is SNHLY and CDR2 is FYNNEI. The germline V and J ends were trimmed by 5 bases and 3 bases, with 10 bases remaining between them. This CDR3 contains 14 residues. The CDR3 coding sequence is TGTGCCAGCAGTTTGGGGATAGCTAATGAAAAACTGTTTTTT. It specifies CASSLGIANEKLFF.

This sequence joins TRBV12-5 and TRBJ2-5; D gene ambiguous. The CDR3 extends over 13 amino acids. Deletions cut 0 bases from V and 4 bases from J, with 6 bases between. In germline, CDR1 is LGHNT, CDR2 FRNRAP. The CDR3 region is CASGLVRGETQYF. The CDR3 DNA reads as TGTGCTAGTGGTTTGGTACGCGGAGAGACCCAGTACTTC. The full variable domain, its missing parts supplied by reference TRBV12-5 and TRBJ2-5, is DARVTQTPRHKVTEMGQEVTMRCQPILGHNTVFWYRQTMMQGLELLAYFRNRAPLDDSGMPKDRFSAEMPDATLATLKIQPSEPRDSAVYFCASGLVRGETQYFGPGTRLLVL.

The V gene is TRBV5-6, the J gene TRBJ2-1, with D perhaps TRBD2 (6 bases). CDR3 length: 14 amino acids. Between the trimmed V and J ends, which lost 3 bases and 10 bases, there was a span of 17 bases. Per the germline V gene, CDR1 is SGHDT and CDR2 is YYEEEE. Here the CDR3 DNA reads TGTGCCAGCAGCTCTGGCCCGGGAGAAGGGGAGCAGTTCTTC. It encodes CASSSGPGEGEQFF. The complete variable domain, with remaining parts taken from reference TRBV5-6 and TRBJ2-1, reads DAGVTQSPTHLIKTRGQQVTLRCSPKSGHDTVSWYQQALGQGPQFIFQYYEEEERQRGNFPDRFSGHQFPNYSSELNVNALLLGDSALYLCASSSGPGEGEQFFGPGTRLTVL.

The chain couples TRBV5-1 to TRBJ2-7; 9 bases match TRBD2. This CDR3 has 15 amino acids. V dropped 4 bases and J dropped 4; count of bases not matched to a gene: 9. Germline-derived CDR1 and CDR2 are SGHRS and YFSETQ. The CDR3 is CASSPVTSGTYEQYF. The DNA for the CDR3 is TGCGCCAGCAGCCCCGTGACTAGCGGAACGTACGAGCAGTACTTC.

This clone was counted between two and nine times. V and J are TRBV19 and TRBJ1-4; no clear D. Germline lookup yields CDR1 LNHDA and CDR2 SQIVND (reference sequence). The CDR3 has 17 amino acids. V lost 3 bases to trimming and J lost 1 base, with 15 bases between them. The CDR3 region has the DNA TGTGCCAGTAGTATGAGTCCGGGTACTCGAACTAATGAAAAACTGTTTTTT. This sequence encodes CASSMSPGTRTNEKLFF. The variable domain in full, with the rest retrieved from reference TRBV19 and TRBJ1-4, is DGGITQSPKYLFRKEGQNVTLSCEQNLNHDAMYWYRQDPGQGLRLIYYSQIVNDFQKGDIAEGYSVSREKKESFPLTVTSAQKNPTAFYLCASSMSPGTRTNEKLFFGSGTQLSVL.

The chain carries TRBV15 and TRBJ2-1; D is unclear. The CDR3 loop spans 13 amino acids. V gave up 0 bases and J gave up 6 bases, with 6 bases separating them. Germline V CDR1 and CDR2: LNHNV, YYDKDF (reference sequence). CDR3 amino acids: CATSRDVTNEQFF. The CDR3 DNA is TGTGCCACCAGCAGAGATGTTACCAATGAGCAGTTCTTC.

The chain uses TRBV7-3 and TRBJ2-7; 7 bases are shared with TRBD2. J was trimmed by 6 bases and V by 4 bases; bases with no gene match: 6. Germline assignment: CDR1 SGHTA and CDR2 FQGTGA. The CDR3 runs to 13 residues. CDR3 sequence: CASSSTGGGEQYF. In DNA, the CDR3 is TGTGCCAGCAGCTCCACGGGAGGAGGCGAGCAGTACTTC.

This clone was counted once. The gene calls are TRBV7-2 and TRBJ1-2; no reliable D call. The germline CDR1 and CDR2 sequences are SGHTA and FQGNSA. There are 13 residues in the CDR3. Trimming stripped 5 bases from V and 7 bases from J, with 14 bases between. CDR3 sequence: CASSPLLVGGYTF. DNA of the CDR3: TGTGCCAGCAGCCCCCTTCTGGTTGGTGGCTACACCTTC. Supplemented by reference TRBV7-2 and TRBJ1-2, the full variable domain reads GAGVSQSPSNKVTEKGKDVELRCDPISGHTALYWYRQSLGQGLEFLIYFQGNSAPDKSGLPSDRFSAERTGGSVSTLTIQRTQQEDSAVYLCASSPLLVGGYTFGSGTRLTVV.

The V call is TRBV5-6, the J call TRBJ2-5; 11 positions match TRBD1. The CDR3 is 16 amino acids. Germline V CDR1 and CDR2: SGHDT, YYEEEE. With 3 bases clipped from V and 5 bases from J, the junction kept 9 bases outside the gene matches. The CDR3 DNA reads TGTGCCAGCAGCTATGGTCGGACAGGGGGCACGGAGACCCAGTACTTC. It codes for CASSYGRTGGTETQYF.

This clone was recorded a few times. The CDR3 bases are TGTGCCAGCAGCTCAACACTAGCGGGAGGTGGTGAGCAGTACTTC. Translation: CASSSTLAGGGEQYF. The rearrangement joins TRBV7-6 to TRBJ2-7; 12 bases are shared with TRBD2. The germline CDR1 and CDR2 sequences are SGHVS and FNYEAQ. Germline trimming cut 4 bases from V and 7 bases from J; bases unmatched to any gene: 8. The CDR3 consists of 15 residues.

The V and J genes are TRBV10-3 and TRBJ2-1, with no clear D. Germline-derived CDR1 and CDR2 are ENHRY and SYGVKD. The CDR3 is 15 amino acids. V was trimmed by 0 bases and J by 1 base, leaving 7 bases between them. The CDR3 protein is CAISESSRSYNEQFF. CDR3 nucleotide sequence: TGTGCCATCAGTGAGTCATCGCGGTCCTACAATGAGCAGTTCTTC.

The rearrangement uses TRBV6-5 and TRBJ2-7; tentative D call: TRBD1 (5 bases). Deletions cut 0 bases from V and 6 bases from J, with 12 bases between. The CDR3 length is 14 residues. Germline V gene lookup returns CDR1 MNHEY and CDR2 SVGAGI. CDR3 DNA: TGTGCCAGCAGTTACTCAATCAGGGTAGGCGAGCAGTACTTC. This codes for CASSYSIRVGEQYF.